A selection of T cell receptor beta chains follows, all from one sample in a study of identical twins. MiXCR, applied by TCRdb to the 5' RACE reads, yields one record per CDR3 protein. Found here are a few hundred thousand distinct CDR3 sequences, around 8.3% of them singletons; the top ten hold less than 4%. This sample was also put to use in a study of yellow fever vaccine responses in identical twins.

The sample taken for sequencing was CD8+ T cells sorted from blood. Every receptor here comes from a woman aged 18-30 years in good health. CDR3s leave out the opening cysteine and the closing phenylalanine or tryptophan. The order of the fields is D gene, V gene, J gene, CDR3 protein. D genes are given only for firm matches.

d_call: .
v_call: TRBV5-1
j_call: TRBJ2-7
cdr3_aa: ASSLVVGEFYEQY

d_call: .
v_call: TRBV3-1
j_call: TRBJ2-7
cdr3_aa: ASSQDLRFSYEQY

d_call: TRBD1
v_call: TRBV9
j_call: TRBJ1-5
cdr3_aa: ASSDRGLPYQPQH

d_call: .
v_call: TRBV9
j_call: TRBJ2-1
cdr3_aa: ASSAIGGLSGNEQF

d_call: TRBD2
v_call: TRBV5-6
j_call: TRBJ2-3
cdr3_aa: ASGLGTSGGTDTQY

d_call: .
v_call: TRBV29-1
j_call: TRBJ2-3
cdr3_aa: SVDSWQRSDTQY

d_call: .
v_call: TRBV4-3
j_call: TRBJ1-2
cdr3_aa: ASSPSSGASGDGYT

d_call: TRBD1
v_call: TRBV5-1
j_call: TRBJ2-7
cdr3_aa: ASSLDRGFSYEQY

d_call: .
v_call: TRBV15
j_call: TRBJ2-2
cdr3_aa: ATSRDRETGELF

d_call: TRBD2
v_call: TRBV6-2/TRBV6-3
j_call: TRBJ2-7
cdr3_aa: ASSYGGGTYEQY

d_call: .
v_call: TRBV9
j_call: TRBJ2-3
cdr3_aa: ASSVGQRTDTQY

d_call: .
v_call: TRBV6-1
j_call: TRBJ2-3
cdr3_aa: ASSPTPGAGILASDTQY

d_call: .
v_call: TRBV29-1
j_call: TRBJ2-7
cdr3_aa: SVTGRSYEQY

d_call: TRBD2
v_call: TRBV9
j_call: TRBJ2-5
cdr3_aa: ASSVSSGVETQY

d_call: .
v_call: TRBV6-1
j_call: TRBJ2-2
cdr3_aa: ASTYGGFDTGELF

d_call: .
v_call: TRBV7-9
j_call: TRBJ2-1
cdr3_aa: AGEELGTPLNEQF

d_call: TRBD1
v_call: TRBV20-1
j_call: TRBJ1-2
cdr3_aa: SAGDHRGRNYGYT